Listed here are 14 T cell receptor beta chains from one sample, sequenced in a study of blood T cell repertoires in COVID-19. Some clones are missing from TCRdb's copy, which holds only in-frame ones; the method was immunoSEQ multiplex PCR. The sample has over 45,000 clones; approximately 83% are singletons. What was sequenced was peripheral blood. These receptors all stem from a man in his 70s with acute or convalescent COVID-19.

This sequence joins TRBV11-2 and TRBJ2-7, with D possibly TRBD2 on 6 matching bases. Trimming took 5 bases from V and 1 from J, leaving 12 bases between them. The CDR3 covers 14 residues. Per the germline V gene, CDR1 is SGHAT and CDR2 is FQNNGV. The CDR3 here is CASSPGTFSYEQYF. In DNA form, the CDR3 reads TGTGCCAGCAGCCCTGGGACTTTTTCCTACGAGCAGTACTTC.

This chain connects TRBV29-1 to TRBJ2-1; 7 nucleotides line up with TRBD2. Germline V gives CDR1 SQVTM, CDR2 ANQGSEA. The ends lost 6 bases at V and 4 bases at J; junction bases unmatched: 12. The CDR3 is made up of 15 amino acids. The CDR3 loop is CSVTRGAGPYNEQFF. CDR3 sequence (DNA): TGCAGCGTGACCCGGGGAGCGGGACCTTACAATGAGCAGTTCTTC.

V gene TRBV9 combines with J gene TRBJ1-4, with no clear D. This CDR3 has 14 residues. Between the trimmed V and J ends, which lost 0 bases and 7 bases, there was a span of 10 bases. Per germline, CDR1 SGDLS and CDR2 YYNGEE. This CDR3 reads CASSVGSVSEKLFF. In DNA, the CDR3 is TGTGCCAGCAGCGTAGGGTCAGTTTCTGAAAAACTGTTTTTT.

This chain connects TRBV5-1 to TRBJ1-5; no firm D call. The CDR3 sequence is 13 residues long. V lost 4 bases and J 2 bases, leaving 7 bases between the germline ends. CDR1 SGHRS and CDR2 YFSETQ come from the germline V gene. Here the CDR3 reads CASSPEGNQPQHF. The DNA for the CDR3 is TGCGCCAGCAGCCCAGAAGGCAATCAGCCCCAGCATTTT.

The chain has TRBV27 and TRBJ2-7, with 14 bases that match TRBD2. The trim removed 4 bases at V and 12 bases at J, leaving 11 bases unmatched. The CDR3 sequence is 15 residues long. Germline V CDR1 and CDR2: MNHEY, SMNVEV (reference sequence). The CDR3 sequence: CASSSATSGRVRWYF. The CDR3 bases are TGTGCCAGCAGTTCCGCGACTAGCGGGAGGGTCCGTTGGTACTTC.

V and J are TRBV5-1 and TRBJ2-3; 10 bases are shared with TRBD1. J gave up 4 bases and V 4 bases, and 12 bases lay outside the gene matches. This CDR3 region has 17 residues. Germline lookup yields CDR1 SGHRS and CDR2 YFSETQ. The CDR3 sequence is CASSLRLTGGAPDTQYF. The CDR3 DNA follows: TGCGCCAGCAGCCTCCGTCTGACAGGGGGCGCACCAGATACGCAGTATTTT. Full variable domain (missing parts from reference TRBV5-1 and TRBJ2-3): KAGVTQTPRYLIKTRGQQVTLSCSPISGHRSVSWYQQTPGQGLQFLFEYFSETQRNKGNFPGRFSGRQFSNSRSEMNVSTLELGDSALYLCASSLRLTGGAPDTQYFGPGTRLTVL.

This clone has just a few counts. This chain's CDR3 is CASMGRQGNTEAFF. Written as DNA, the CDR3 is TGTGCCAGTATGGGTAGACAGGGGAACACTGAAGCTTTCTTT. The chain has TRBV19 and TRBJ1-1; 7 bases are shared with TRBD1. This CDR3 region has 14 residues. V lost 7 bases, J lost 1 base, and 6 bases stayed unmatched. Germline V lookup: CDR1 LNHDA, CDR2 SQIVND (reference sequence).

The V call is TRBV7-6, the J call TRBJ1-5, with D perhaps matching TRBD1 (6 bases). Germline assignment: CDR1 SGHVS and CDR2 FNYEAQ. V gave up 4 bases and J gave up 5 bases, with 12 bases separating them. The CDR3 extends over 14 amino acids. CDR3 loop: CASSSTGKYQPQHF. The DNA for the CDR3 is TGTGCCAGCAGCTCGACAGGAAAGTATCAGCCCCAGCATTTT.

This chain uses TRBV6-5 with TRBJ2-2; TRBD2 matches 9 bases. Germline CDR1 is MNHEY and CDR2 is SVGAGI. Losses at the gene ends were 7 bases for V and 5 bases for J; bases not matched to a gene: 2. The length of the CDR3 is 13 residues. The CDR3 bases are TGTGCCAGCAAAACTAGCGGGACCGGGGAGCTGTTTTTT. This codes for CASKTSGTGELFF.

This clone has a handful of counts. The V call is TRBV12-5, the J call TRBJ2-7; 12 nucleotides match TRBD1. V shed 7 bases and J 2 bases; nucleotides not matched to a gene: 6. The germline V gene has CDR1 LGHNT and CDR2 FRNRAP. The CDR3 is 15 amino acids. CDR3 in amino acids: CASALRDRGPYEQYF. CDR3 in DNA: TGTGCTAGTGCCCTCCGGGACAGGGGGCCCTACGAGCAGTACTTC.

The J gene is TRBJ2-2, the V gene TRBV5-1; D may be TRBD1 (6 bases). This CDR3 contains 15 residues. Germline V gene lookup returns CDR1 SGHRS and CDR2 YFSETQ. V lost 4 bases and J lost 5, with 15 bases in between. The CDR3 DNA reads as TGCGCCAGCAGCCCCGCAGGGGCGCGAACCGGGGAGCTGTTTTTT. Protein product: CASSPAGARTGELFF.

The CDR3 DNA reads as TGTGCCAGCAGCGGACTAGCGGAAGGGGATCAAGAGACCCAGTACTTC. Translation gives CASSGLAEGDQETQYF. V and J are TRBV28 and TRBJ2-5; 10 positions agree with TRBD2. The CDR3 consists of 16 residues. Germline trimming cut 6 bases from V and 2 bases from J; bases unmatched to any gene: 9. In germline, CDR1 is MDHEN, CDR2 SYDVKM.

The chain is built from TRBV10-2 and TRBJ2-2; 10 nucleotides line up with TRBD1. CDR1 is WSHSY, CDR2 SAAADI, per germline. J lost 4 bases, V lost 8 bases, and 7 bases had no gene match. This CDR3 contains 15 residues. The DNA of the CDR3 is TGCGCCAGCGGGGGGGGACAGGGGCGCACCGGGGAGCTGTTTTTT. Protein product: CASGGGQGRTGELFF.

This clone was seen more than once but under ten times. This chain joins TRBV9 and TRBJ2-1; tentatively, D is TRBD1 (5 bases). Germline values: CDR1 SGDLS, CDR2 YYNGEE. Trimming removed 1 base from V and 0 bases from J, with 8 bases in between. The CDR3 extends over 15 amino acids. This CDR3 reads CASSVQGNSYNEQFF. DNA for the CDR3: TGTGCCAGCAGCGTACAGGGTAACTCCTACAATGAGCAGTTCTTC.